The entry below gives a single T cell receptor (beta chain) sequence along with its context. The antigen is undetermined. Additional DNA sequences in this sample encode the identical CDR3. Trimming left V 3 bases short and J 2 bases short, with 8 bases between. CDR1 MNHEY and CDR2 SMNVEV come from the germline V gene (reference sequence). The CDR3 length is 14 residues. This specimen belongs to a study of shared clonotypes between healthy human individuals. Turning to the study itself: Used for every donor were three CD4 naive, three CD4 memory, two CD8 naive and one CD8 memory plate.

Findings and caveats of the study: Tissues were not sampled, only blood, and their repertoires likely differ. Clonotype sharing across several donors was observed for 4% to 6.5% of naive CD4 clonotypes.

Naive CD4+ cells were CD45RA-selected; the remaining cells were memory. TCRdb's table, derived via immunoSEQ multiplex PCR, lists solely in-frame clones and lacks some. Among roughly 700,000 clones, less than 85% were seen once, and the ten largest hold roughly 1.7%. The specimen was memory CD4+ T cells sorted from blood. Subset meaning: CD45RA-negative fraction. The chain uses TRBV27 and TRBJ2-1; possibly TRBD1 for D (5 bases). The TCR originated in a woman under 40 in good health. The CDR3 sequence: CASSLAGTYNEQFF. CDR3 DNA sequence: TGTGCCAGCAGTTTGGCAGGGACCTACAATGAGCAGTTCTTC.